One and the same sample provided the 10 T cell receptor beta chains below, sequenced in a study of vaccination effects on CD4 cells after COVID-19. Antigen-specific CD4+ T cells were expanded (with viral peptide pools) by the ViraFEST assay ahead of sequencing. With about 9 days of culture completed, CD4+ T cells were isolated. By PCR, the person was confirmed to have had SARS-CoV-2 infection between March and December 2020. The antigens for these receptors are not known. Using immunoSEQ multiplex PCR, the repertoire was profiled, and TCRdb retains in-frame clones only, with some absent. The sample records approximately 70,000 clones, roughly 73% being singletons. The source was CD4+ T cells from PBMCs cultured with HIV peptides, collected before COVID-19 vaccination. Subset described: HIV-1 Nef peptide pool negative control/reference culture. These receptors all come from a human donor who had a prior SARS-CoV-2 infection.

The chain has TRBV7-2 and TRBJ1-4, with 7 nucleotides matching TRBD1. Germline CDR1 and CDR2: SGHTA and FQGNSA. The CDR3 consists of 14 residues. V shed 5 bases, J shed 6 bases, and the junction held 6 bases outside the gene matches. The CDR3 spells CASSLQGVDEKLFF. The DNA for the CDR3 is TGTGCCAGCAGCCTTCAGGGGGTGGATGAAAAACTGTTTTTT.

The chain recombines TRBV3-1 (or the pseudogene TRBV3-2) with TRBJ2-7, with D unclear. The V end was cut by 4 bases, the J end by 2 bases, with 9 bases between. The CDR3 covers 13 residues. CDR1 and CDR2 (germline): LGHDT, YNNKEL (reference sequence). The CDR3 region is CASSPRTAYEQYF. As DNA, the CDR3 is TGTGCCAGCAGCCCTCGGACGGCCTACGAGCAGTACTTC.

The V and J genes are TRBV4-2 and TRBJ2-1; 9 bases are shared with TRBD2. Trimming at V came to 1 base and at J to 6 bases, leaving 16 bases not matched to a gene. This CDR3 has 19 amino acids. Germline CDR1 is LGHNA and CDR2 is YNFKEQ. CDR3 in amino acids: CASSQGILASGASGNEQFF. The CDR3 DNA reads TGTGCCAGCAGCCAAGGTATATTGGCTAGCGGGGCGTCGGGCAATGAGCAGTTCTTC.

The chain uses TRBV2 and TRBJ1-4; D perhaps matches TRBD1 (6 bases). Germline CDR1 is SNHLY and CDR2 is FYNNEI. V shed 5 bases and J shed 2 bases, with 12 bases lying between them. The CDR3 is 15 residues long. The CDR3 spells CASSPLRGTNEKLFF. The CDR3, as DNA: TGTGCCAGCAGTCCCTTGAGGGGGACTAATGAAAAACTGTTTTTT.

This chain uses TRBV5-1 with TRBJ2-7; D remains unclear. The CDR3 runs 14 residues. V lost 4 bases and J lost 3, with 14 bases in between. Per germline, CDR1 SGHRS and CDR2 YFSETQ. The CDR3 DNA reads TGCGCCAGCAGCGGGCCACCCCTACTCTACGAGCAGTACTTC. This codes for CASSGPPLLYEQYF.

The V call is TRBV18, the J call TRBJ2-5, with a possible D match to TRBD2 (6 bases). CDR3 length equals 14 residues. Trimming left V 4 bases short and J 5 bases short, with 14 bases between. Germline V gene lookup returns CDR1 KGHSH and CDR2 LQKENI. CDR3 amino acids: CASSRGGTGETQYF. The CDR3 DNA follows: TGTGCCAGCTCACGAGGCGGGACGGGGGAGACCCAGTACTTC.

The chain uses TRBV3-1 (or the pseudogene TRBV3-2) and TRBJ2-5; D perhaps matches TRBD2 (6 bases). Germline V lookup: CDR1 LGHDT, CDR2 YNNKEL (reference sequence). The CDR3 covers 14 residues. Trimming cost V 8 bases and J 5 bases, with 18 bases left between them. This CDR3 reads CASQNRAGGETQYF. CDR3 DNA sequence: TGTGCCAGCCAAAACCGGGCCGGAGGGGAGACCCAGTACTTC.

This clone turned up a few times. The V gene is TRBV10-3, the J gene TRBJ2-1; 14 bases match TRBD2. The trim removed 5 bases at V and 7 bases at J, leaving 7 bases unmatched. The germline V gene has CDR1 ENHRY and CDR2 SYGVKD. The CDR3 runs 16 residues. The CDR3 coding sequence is TGTGCCATCAGTCCCGGGACTAGCGGGGGAAAAAATGAGCAGTTCTTC. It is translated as CAISPGTSGGKNEQFF.

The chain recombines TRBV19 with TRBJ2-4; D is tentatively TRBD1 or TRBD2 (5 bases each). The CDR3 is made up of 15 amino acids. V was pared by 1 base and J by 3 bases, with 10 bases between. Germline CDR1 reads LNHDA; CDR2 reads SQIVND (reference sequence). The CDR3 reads CASSIVGVDKNIQYF. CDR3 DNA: TGTGCCAGTAGTATAGTGGGGGTGGACAAAAACATTCAGTACTTC.

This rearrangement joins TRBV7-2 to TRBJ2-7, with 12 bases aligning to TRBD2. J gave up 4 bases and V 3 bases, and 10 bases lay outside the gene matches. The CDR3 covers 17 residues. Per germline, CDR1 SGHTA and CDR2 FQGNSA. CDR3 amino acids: CASSFISAGTSGYEQYF. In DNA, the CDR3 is TGTGCCAGCAGCTTTATAAGCGCCGGGACTAGCGGGTACGAGCAGTACTTC.